These 8 T cell receptor beta chains share one sample of origin, sequenced in a study of shared clonotypes between healthy human individuals. Here immunoSEQ multiplex PCR was the method, and the copy in TCRdb shows in-frame clones only, minus some. The table lists 170,000 or so clones, 66% of them singletons. Material for sequencing was memory CD4+ T cells sorted from blood. Subset reported: CD45RA-negative fraction. These receptors were taken from a man younger than 40 in good health.

This clone was recorded a few times. The chain joins TRBV7-3 to TRBJ2-2, with D uncertain. Germline CDR1 is SGHTA and CDR2 is FQGTGA. The CDR3 length is 13 residues. The ends were cut back, 5 bases at V and 7 bases at J, with 11 bases in the middle. The CDR3 loop is CASSVRADGELFF. CDR3 bases: TGTGCCAGCAGCGTAAGGGCCGACGGGGAGCTGTTTTTT. Drawing the rest from reference TRBV7-3 and TRBJ2-2, the complete variable domain is GAGVSQTPSNKVTEKGKYVELRCDPISGHTALYWYRQSLGQGPEFLIYFQGTGAADDSGLPNDRFFAVRPEGSVSTLKIQRTERGDSAVYLCASSVRADGELFFGEGSRLTVL.

The chain recombines TRBV30 with TRBJ2-7; D gene unclear. CDR1 is GTSNPN and CDR2 is SVGIG in the germline V gene (reference sequence). CDR3 length: 11 amino acids. V gave up 4 bases and J gave up 5 bases, with 9 bases separating them. The CDR3 nucleotides read TGTGCCTGGACCGCCGAGGACGAGCAGTACTTC. It yields the protein CAWTAEDEQYF.

J is TRBJ2-5 and V is TRBV19; D possibly corresponds to TRBD1 (5 bases). Germline V lookup: CDR1 LNHDA, CDR2 SQIVND (reference sequence). Trimming took off 3 bases at V and 5 bases at J, with 10 bases between the two ends. The CDR3 runs 13 residues. This CDR3 is CASSINWGETQYF. CDR3 DNA: TGTGCCAGTAGTATCAATTGGGGCGAGACCCAGTACTTC.

The chain combines TRBV5-1 with TRBJ2-3; a weak D match, TRBD2 (5 bases). This CDR3 region has 14 residues. CDR1 and CDR2 (germline): SGHRS, YFSETQ. The V end was cut by 6 bases, the J end by 6 bases, with 17 bases between. As DNA, the CDR3 is TGCGCCAGCACCCGGGCGGTGGGAGACGATACGCAGTATTTT. It is translated as CASTRAVGDDTQYF.

The chain links TRBV15 to TRBJ2-7, with unresolved D. The CDR3 is made up of 14 amino acids. Trimming removed 3 bases at V and 3 bases at J, with 12 bases between. Germline V gives CDR1 LNHNV, CDR2 YYDKDF (reference sequence). The DNA for the CDR3 is TGTGCCACCAGCAGGGACCGAAGGAACTACGAGCAGTACTTC. This encodes CATSRDRRNYEQYF.

The chain combines TRBV5-8 with TRBJ2-1; D is unclear. V gave up 5 bases and J gave up 14 bases, with 11 bases separating them. The CDR3 consists of 10 residues. CDR1 is SGHTS, CDR2 YDEGEE, per germline. CDR3 DNA: TGTGCCAGCAGTTTCTACGCGGAGTTCTTC. This sequence encodes CASSFYAEFF.

The V gene is TRBV7-9, the J gene TRBJ2-1; possible D gene TRBD2, 5 bases. The germline V and J ends were trimmed by 7 bases and 2 bases, with 15 bases remaining between them. CDR3 length: 15 amino acids. Germline CDR1 SEHNR, CDR2 FQNEAQ (reference sequence). The CDR3 bases are TGTGCCAGCACCCTACTAGTCAGCCCCTACAATGAGCAGTTCTTC. It yields the protein CASTLLVSPYNEQFF.

This chain joins TRBV7-8 and TRBJ2-1; possible D gene TRBD1, 5 bases. The CDR3 extends over 16 amino acids. In germline, CDR1 is SGHVS, CDR2 FQNEAQ. Trimming removed 6 bases from V and 8 bases from J, with 23 bases in between. CDR3 coding DNA: TGTGCCAGCAGAGCCAAAAGGGGCGGCCGAGGCGATGAGCAGTTCTTC. Amino acid sequence: CASRAKRGGRGDEQFF.